This T cell receptor beta chain was recorded in a study of T cell changes during pregnancy in multiple sclerosis. This CDR3 region has 15 residues. V shed 5 bases and J 4 bases; nucleotides not matched to a gene: 8. In germline, CDR1 is MNHNS, CDR2 SASEGT. TCRdb's table, derived via immunoSEQ multiplex PCR, lists solely in-frame clones and lacks some. Of about 66,000 clones in the sample, 75% to 95% were seen once. The clonotype originates from a female donor with multiple sclerosis, enrolled in a pregnancy study. The V gene is TRBV6-1, the J gene TRBJ2-3, with TRBD2 matching 8 bases. The sequencing here drew on CD8+ T cells from peripheral blood mononuclear cells, taken before pregnancy. The DNA of the CDR3 is TGTGCCAGCAGTCCCGTTAGCGGGGACGCAGATACGCAGTATTTT. Translated: CASSPVSGDADTQYF.